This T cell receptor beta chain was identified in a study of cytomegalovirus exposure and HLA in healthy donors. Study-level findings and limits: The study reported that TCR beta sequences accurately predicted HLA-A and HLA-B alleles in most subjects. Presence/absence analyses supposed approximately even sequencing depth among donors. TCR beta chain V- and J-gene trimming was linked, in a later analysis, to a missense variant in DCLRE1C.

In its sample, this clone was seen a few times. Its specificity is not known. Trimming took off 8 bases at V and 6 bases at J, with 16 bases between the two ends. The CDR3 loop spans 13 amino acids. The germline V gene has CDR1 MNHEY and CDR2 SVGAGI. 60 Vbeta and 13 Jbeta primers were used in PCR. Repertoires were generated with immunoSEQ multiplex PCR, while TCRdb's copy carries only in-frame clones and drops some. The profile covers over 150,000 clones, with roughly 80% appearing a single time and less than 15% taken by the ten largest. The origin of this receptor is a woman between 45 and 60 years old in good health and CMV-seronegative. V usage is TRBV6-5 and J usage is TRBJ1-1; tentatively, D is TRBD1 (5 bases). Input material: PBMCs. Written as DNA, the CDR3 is TGTGCCAGCGCCCCGGCCGGGGGGGCTGAAGCTTTCTTT. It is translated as CASAPAGGAEAFF.